This is a list of T cell receptor beta chains from one sample in a study of shared clonotypes between healthy human individuals. Sequenced by immunoSEQ multiplex PCR; TCRdb stores in-frame clones only, minus some. The table shows under 350,000 clones, with about nine tenths occurring only once. Sequenced: memory CD8+ T cells sorted from blood. These receptors all come from a man aged 18 to 35 in good health. Both conserved end residues are part of each CDR3. The D gene is left open where the match is weak. Clone size, where shown, is once, few, many, or a class for clones that have expanded.

14	TRBV4-1	.	TRBD2	TRBJ2-7	TGCGCCAGCAGCCAAATGGGGGGGTGGTACGAGCAGTACTTC	CASSQMGGWYEQYF
15	TRBV30	.	TRBD1	TRBJ1-6	TGTGCCTGGGAAACAGGGACAGACTATAATTCACCCCTCCACTTT	CAWETGTDYNSPLHF
14	TRBV6-5	.	.	TRBJ1-1	TGTGCCAGCAGTGACTTTACAGCGAACACTGAAGCTTTCTTT	CASSDFTANTEAFF
12	TRBV21-1	.	.	TRBJ2-7	TGTGCCAGCATCCCCCGGGACGACGAGCAGTACTTC	CASIPRDDEQYF
15	TRBV4-1	.	.	TRBJ2-1	TGCGCCAGCAGCCAAGATCGGGCAGGGCCGAATGAGCAGTTCTTC	CASSQDRAGPNEQFF
15	TRBV27	.	.	TRBJ2-7	TGTGCCAGCAGCCTTTCCTTCAGGGCCATCTACGAGCAGTACTTC	CASSLSFRAIYEQYF
14	TRBV10-3	.	TRBD1	TRBJ1-1	TGTGCCATCAGCGAGGACAGGGGAGACACTGAAGCTTTCTTT	CAISEDRGDTEAFF
14	TRBV25-1	.	.	TRBJ1-4	TGTGCCAGCAGCGTCATGACAACTAATGAAAAACTGTTTTTT	CASSVMTTNEKLFF
14	TRBV5-6	.	.	TRBJ1-6	TGTGCCAGCAGCTTTTCCGGGACAAATTCACCCCTCCACTTT	CASSFSGTNSPLHF
13	TRBV27	.	.	TRBJ1-1	TGTGCCAGCAGTTCTCTGGGAAACACTGAAGCTTTCTTT	CASSSLGNTEAFF
16	TRBV7-6	.	.	TRBJ2-2	TGTGCCAGCAGCTTACGTCTCCCCCCTTGGACCGGGGAGCTGTTTTTT	CASSLRLPPWTGELFF
15	TRBV5-4	.	.	TRBJ1-2	TGTGCCAGCAGCTTGGATGGGGGGGCAAACTATGGCTACACCTTC	CASSLDGGANYGYTF
15	TRBV4-1	.	TRBD1	TRBJ2-7	TGCGCCAGCAGCCAACGGACAGGGGGCTCCTACGAGCAGTACTTC	CASSQRTGGSYEQYF
15	TRBV4-1	.	.	TRBJ1-2	TGCGCCAGCAGCCAAGATGAACGGAATAACTATGGCTACACCTTC	CASSQDERNNYGYTF
15	TRBV15	.	.	TRBJ1-5	TGTGCCACCAGCAGAGTCCAGGGAGGCAATCAGCCCCAGCATTTT	CATSRVQGGNQPQHF
13	TRBV27	many	.	TRBJ2-3	TGTGCCAGCAGTGCTACGACGAGGGATACGCAGTATTTT	CASSATTRDTQYF
17	TRBV10-3	.	TRBD2	TRBJ2-7	TGTGCCATCAGTGAGCTACATTGGGGGAAGCGGGATTACGAGCAGTACTTC	CAISELHWGKRDYEQYF
15	TRBV19	.	.	TRBJ2-5	TGTGCCAGTACCCTAGACAGGGAGGGCCGGGAGACCCAGTACTTC	CASTLDREGRETQYF
15	TRBV27	.	TRBD1	TRBJ1-6	TGTGCCAGCAGTTTTAGCGACAGGGTAGATTCACCCCTCCACTTT	CASSFSDRVDSPLHF
13	TRBV6-1	.	.	TRBJ2-7	TGTGCCAGCAGTGAGATGGCGGACTACGAGCAGTACTTC	CASSEMADYEQYF
16	TRBV6-5	.	.	TRBJ2-1	TGTGCCAGCAGTTCCAAACTCCTTTCGCACTACAATGAGCAGTTCTTC	CASSSKLLSHYNEQFF
15	TRBV4-3	.	.	TRBJ2-7	TGCGCCAGCAGCCAAGATCGCTCAGGCCCCTACGAGCAGTACTTC	CASSQDRSGPYEQYF
18	TRBV4-1	.	TRBD1	TRBJ1-3	TGCGCCAGCAGCCAACCCCCCGACAGGGGGCAGAATGGAAACACCATATATTTT	CASSQPPDRGQNGNTIYF
16	TRBV7-7	.	.	TRBJ2-1	TGTGCTAGCAGCTTTTTCCCCAGCGACCCCTACAATGAGCAGTTCTTC	CASSFFPSDPYNEQFF
15	TRBV5-1	.	TRBD1	TRBJ2-3	TGCGCCAGCAGAATGACAGGGGACGGCACAGATACGCAGTATTTT	CASRMTGDGTDTQYF
15	TRBV6-4	.	.	TRBJ2-7	TGTGCCAGCAGTGACTCGATTACCTCTTACTACGAGCAGTACTTC	CASSDSITSYYEQYF
15	TRBV7-9	.	.	TRBJ2-2	TGTGCCAGCAGCTTAACCTCTCAGAACACCGGGGAGCTGTTTTTT	CASSLTSQNTGELFF
15	TRBV10-3	.	.	TRBJ2-5	TGTGCCATCAGTGAGTCTTGGCAGGAACAAGAGACCCAGTACTTC	CAISESWQEQETQYF
13	TRBV6-1	.	.	TRBJ2-7	TGTGCCAGCAGTGCCCGGGAGCCCTACGAGCAGTACTTC	CASSAREPYEQYF
16	TRBV7-9	.	TRBD1	TRBJ2-5	TGTGCCAGCAGCCCAGCGACAGGGGGATCACAAGAGACCCAGTACTTC	CASSPATGGSQETQYF
15	TRBV10-3	.	.	TRBJ2-7	TGTGCCATCAGTGAGGGGGAGGGGGTCTCCTACGAGCAGTACTTC	CAISEGEGVSYEQYF
15	TRBV9	once	TRBD2	TRBJ2-5	TGTGCCAGCAGCGCCCAGCGGGAGGTCGGAGAGACCCAGTACTTC	CASSAQREVGETQYF
15	TRBV6-5	.	TRBD2	TRBJ2-5	TGTGCCAGCAGTTCCAGACTAGCGGGGGGAGAGACCCAGTACTTC	CASSSRLAGGETQYF
16	TRBV7-2	.	TRBD1	TRBJ1-3	TGTGCCAGCAGCTTAGTGTCAGGGGGCACTGGAAACACCATATATTTT	CASSLVSGGTGNTIYF
14	TRBV19	.	TRBD2	TRBJ2-1	TGTGCCAGTAGTATAGCGGCGGGAGATTATGAGCAGTTCTTC	CASSIAAGDYEQFF
17	TRBV13	.	.	TRBJ1-1	TGTGCCAGCAGCATCTGGAGGGAGGGCAGGGGGAACACTGAAGCTTTCTTT	CASSIWREGRGNTEAFF
16	TRBV11-2	.	.	TRBJ1-1	TGTGCCAGCACCCCCGAGGGGTGGTCTGGTCGGGCTGAAGCTTTCTTT	CASTPEGWSGRAEAFF
11	TRBV10-3	.	.	TRBJ2-7	TGTGCCATCAGTGAAGGGGGAGAGCAGTACTTC	CAISEGGEQYF
16	TRBV4-3	.	TRBD2	TRBJ2-1	TGCGCCAGCAGCCAAGATTTAGGACTAGCGGGCAATGAGCAGTTCTTC	CASSQDLGLAGNEQFF
10	TRBV30	.	.	TRBJ2-2	TGTGCCTGCGATTTCGGGGAGCTGTTTTTT	CACDFGELFF
17	TRBV27	.	TRBD2	TRBJ2-7	TGTGCCAGCAGTTTAAATCTCGCTAGCGGGGGGGCCCTCGAGCAGTACTTC	CASSLNLASGGALEQYF
17	TRBV28	.	.	TRBJ2-7	TGTGCCAGCAGTTTACTAGGGACTTGGGCCTCCTGGTACGAGCAGTACTTC	CASSLLGTWASWYEQYF
14	TRBV25-1	.	.	TRBJ2-3	TGTGCCAGCAGTGAATTCGGAAACACAGATACGCAGTATTTT	CASSEFGNTDTQYF
18	TRBV11-2	.	TRBD2	TRBJ2-5	TGTGCCAGCAGCTTAATTATCCTAGCGGAGACCCTAAGGGAGGCCCAGTACTTC	CASSLIILAETLREAQYF
15	TRBV25-1	.	.	TRBJ1-1	TGTGCCAGCAGTGATTACAGGGAAGGGAACACTGAAGCTTTCTTT	CASSDYREGNTEAFF
13	TRBV10-2	once	.	TRBJ2-2	TGCGCCAGCAGTGATCAGCACACCGGGGAGCTGTTTTTT	CASSDQHTGELFF
16	TRBV7-9	few	.	TRBJ1-1	TGTGCCAGCAGCTTAGCCCCGAGGGGGGGCGGCACTGAAGCTTTCTTT	CASSLAPRGGGTEAFF
14	TRBV7-8	.	.	TRBJ2-7	TGTGCCAGCAGCCCCGTGGGAAGGTCCTACGAGCAGTACTTC	CASSPVGRSYEQYF
15	TRBV30	.	TRBD2	TRBJ2-5	TGTGCCTGGAATCCCGGGACTAGCGTTCAAGAGACCCAGTACTTC	CAWNPGTSVQETQYF
14	TRBV2	.	.	TRBJ2-7	TGTGCCAGCAGTGAAGGGGTGGGGACCTACGAGCAGTACTTC	CASSEGVGTYEQYF
13	TRBV30	.	.	TRBJ2-3	TGTGCCTGGAGTTCTCAGGGTGGAGATACGCAGTATTTT	CAWSSQGGDTQYF
13	TRBV29-1	.	.	TRBJ2-7	TGCAGCGTTAGGGGGGGGCACTCCTACGAGCAGTACTTC	CSVRGGHSYEQYF